This T cell receptor beta chain was observed in a study of T cells after yellow fever vaccination. Notes on the study in general: The CD4 compartment and the CD8 compartment contained a small share of clonotypes in common.

TCRdb independently ran MiXCR on the 5' RACE reads; one entry per CDR3 protein. Here the sample spans around 500,000 distinct CDR3 sequences, just over 20% being singletons. This clonotype was observed a handful of times. Its antigen is unknown. Germline CDR1 is SGDLS and CDR2 is YYNGEE. This CDR3 has 13 residues. Deletions cut 0 bases from V and 4 bases from J, with 7 bases between. The sequenced sample was PBMCs, obtained approximately 22 days after the first yellow fever vaccination. The TCR originated in a man aged 18 to 30 who received the YFV17D yellow fever vaccine. The rearrangement uses TRBV9 and TRBJ2-5, with a weak D call TRBD1 (5 bases). DNA of the CDR3: TGTGCCAGCAGCGTAGTGGACACAGAGACCCAGTACTTC. This sequence encodes CASSVVDTETQYF.